This T cell receptor beta chain derives from a study of T cells in Graves' hyperthyroidism and ophthalmopathy. Findings and caveats of the study: Most thyroid clonotypes with frequency above 0.001 were detected in blood.

This CDR3 is built from 16 residues. CDR1 is SGHKS, CDR2 YYEKEE, per germline (reference sequence). It was RNA transcripts that yielded the amplified TCR beta CDR3 regions. A first-round RT-PCR of the TCR CDR3 used the HTBI primer set. One entry per CDR3 protein results from TCRdb running MiXCR on the multiplex PCR reads. Here the sample spans approximately 370,000 distinct CDR3 sequences, about 15% being singletons. Exclusions: uncontrolled infection, other autoimmune disease, pregnancy, lactation. Drawn at first hyperthyroidism diagnosis, the blood sample preceded any ophthalmopathy symptoms. On this clonotype: Its antigen is not known. One junction end disagrees with the germline gene, perhaps due to a read error.

This TCR was recovered from a woman aged 25 to 39 with Graves' hyperthyroidism that later progressed to Graves' ophthalmopathy. What was sequenced was blood. The chain has TRBV5-5 and TRBJ2-7; 13 bases align to TRBD2. CDR3 loop: CASSTTSGRALDEQHF. In DNA, the CDR3 is TGTGCCAGCAGCACAACTAGCGGGAGGGCCCTCGACGAGCAGCACTTC. Filled out from reference TRBV5-5 and TRBJ2-7, the complete variable domain reads DAGVTQSPTHLIKTRGQQVTLRCSPISGHKSVSWYQQVLGQGPQFIFQYYEKEERGRGNFPDRFSARQFPNYSSELNVNALLLGDSALYLCASSTTSGRALDEQHFGPGTRLTVT.